This T cell receptor (beta chain) came from a study of OX40 agonist ivuxolimab in advanced cancers. Study-level background: The patients' treatment was ivuxolimab, an agonistic anti-OX40 (CD134) antibody. It was permissible to have had prior anti-PD-1, anti-PD-L1 or anti-CTLA-4 therapy, and under 45% had some.

This clone has only one observation. Its antigen is not known. The study's findings and limits: Among some nonresponders, normalized T-cell clonal expansion was also low. On average, CD8+ T cells had more expanded clones than CD4+.

The germline V gene encodes CDR1 SGHVS and CDR2 FQNEAQ. The CDR3 consists of 15 residues. The V end was cut by 2 bases, the J end by 2 bases, with 13 bases between. The data were produced by immunoSEQ multiplex PCR, yet TCRdb's version contains in-frame clones alone and is incomplete. The data contain around 65,000 clones, 90% of them seen just once; the ten biggest clones take up roughly a tenth. The V and J genes are TRBV7-8 and TRBJ2-7; the D is unclear. This clonotype was sampled from an adult with an advanced solid tumor such as melanoma, head and neck, liver or kidney cancer. Sequencing used CD4+ or CD8+ T cells sorted from blood, obtained in a trial of the OX40 agonist ivuxolimab. The CDR3 nucleotides are TGTGCCAGCAGCTTACTCCGTGAGCTACCCTACGAGCAGTACTTC. Protein sequence: CASSLLRELPYEQYF.